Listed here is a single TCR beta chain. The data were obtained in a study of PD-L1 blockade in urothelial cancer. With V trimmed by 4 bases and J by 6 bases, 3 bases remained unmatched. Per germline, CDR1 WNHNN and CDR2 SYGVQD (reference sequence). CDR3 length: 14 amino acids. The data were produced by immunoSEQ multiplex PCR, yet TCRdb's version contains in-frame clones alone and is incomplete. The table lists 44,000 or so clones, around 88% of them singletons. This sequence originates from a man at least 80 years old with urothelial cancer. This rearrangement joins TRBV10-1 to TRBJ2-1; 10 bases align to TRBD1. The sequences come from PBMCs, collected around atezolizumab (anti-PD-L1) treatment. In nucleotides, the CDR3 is TGCGCCAGCAGTGCCGGGACAGGGGCCAATGAGCAGTTCTTC. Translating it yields CASSAGTGANEQFF.